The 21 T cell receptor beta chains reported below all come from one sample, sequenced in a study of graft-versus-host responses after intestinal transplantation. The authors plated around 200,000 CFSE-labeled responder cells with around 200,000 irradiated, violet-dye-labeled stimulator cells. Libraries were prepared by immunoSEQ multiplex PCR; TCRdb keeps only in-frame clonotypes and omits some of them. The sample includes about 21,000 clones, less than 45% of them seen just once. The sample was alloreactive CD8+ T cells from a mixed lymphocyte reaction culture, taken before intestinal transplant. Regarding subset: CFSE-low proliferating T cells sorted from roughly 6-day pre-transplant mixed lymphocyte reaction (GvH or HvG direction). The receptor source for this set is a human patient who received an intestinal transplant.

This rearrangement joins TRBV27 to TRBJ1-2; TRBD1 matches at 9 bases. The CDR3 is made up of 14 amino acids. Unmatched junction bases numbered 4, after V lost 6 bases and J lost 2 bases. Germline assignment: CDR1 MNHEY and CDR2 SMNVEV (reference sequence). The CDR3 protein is CASRIGTGNYGYTF. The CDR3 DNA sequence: TGTGCCAGCAGGATAGGGACAGGGAACTATGGCTACACCTTC.

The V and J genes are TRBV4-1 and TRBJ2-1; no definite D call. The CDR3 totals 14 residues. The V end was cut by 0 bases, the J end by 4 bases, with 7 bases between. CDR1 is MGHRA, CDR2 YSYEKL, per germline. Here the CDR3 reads CASSQEAQYNEQFF. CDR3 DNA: TGCGCCAGCAGCCAAGAAGCACAATACAATGAGCAGTTCTTC.

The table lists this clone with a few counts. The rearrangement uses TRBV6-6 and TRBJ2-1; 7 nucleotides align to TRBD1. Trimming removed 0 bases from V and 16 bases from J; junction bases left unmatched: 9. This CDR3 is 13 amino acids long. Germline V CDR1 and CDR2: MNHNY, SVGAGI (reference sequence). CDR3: CASSYSGRTGVFF. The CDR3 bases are TGTGCCAGCAGTTACTCGGGGAGAACAGGGGTATTCTTC.

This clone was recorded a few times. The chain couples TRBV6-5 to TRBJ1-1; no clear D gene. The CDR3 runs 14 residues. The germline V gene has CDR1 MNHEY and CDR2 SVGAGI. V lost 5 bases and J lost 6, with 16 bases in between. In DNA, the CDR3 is TGTGCCAGCAGTACCAATGCCGTCGGGGCTGAAGCTTTCTTT. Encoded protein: CASSTNAVGAEAFF.

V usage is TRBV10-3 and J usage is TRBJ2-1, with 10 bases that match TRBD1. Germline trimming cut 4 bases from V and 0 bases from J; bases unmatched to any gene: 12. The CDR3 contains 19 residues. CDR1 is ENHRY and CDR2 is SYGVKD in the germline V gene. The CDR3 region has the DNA TGTGCCATCAGTGGGTTGGGACAGGGGATTGAAAGCTCCTACAATGAGCAGTTCTTC. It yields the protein CAISGLGQGIESSYNEQFF.

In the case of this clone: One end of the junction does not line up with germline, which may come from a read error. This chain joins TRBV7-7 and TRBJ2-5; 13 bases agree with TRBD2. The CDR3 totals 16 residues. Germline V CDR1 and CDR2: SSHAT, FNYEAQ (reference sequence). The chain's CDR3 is CASSFGLAGVRETQYF. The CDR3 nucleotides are TGTGCTAGCAGCTTCGGACTAGCGGGAGTGCGGGAGACCCAGTACTTC.

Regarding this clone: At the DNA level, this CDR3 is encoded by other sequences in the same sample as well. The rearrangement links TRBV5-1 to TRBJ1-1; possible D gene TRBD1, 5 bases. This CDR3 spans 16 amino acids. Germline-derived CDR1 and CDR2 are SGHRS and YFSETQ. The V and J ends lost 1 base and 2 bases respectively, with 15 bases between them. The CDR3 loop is CASSLTVGHENTEAFF. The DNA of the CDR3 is TGCGCCAGCAGCTTGACGGTCGGACACGAAAACACTGAAGCTTTCTTT.

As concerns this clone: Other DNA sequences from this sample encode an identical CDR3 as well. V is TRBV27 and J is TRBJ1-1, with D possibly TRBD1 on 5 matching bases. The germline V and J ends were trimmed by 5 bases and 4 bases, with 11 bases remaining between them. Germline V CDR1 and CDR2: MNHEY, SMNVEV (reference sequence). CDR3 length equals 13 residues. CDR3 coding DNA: TGTGCCAGCAGTCCCCAGGGTATCACTGAAGCTTTCTTT. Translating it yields CASSPQGITEAFF.

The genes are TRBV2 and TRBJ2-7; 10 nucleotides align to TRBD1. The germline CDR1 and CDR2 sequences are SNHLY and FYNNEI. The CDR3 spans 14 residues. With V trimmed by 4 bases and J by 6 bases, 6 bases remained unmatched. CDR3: CASSVEWTGGEQYF. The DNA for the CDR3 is TGTGCCAGCAGTGTTGAATGGACAGGGGGCGAGCAGTACTTC.

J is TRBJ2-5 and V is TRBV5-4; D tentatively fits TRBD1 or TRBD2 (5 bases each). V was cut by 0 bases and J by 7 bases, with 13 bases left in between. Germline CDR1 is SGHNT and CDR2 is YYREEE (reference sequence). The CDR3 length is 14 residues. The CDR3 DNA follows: TGTGCCAGCAGCTTGGGGACACGGGACGTGACCCAGTACTTC. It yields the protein CASSLGTRDVTQYF.

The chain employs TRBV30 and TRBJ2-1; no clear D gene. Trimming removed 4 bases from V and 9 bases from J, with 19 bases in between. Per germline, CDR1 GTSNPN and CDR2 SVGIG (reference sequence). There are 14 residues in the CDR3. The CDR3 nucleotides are TGTGCCTGGACCAGAGGCGTAGTATCTAGTGAGCAGTTCTTC. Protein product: CAWTRGVVSSEQFF.

The CDR3 sequence is CAISASPPGANVLTF. The CDR3, as DNA: TGTGCCATCAGTGCCTCGCCCCCTGGGGCCAACGTCCTGACTTTC. The chain links TRBV10-3 to TRBJ2-6, with D unclear. Trimming removed 4 bases at V and 2 bases at J, with 9 bases between. CDR3 length: 15 amino acids. Per the germline V gene, CDR1 is ENHRY and CDR2 is SYGVKD.

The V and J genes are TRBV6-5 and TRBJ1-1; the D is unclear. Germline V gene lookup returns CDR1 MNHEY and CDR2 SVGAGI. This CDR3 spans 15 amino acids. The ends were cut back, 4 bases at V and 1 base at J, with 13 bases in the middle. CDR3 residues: CASSWSGSRNTEAFF. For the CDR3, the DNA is TGTGCCAGCAGTTGGTCCGGGTCGAGGAACACTGAAGCTTTCTTT.

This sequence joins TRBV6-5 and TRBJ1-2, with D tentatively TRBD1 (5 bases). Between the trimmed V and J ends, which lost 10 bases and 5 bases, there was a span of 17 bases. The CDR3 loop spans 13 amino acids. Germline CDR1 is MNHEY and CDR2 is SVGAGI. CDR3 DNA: TGTGCCATCTGGGGGGGAAATTGGTATGGCTACACCTTC. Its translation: CAIWGGNWYGYTF.

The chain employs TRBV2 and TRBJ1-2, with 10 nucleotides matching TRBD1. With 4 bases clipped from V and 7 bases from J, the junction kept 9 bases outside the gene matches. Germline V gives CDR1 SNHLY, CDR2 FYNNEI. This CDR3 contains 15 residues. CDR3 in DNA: TGTGCCAGCAGTGGACAGGGGGCCGCCCCAGGTGGCTACACCTTC. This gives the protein CASSGQGAAPGGYTF.

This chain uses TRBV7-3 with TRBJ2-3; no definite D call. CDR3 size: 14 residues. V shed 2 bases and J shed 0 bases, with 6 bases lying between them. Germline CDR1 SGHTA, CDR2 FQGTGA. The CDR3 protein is CASSLSGSTDTQYF. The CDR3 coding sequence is TGTGCCAGCAGCTTATCGGGCAGCACAGATACGCAGTATTTT.

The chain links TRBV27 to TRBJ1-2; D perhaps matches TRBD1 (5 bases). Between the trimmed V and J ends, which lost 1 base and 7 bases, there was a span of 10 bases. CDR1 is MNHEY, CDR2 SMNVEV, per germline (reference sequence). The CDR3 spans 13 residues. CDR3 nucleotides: TGTGCCAGCAGTTTATGGGTTGGGGGTGGCTACACCTTC. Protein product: CASSLWVGGGYTF.

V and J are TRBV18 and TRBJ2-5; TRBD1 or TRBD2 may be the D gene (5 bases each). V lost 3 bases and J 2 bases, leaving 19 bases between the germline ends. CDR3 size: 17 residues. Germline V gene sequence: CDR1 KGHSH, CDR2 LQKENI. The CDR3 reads CASSPVSPGTGQETQYF. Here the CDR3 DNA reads TGTGCCAGCTCACCTGTATCCCCAGGGACGGGGCAAGAGACCCAGTACTTC.

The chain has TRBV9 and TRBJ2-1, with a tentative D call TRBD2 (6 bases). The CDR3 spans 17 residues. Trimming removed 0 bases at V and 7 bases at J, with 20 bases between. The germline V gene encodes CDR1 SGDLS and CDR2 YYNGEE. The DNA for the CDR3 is TGTGCCAGCAGCGTAGGCCCCCCAGAGAGAGGGAGGAATGAGCAGTTCTTC. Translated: CASSVGPPERGRNEQFF.

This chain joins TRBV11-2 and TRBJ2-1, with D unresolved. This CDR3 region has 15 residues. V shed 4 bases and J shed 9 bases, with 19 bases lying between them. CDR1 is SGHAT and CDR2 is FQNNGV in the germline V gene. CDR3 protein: CASSSYVGILSEQFF. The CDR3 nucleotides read TGTGCCAGCAGCTCGTACGTAGGCATACTCAGTGAGCAGTTCTTC.

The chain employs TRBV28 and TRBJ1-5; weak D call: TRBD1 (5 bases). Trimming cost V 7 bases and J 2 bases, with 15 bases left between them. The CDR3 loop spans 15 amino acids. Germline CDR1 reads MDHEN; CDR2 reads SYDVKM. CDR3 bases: TGTGCCAGCAACCAAGGGCTCAGGGGCAATCAGCCCCAGCATTTT. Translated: CASNQGLRGNQPQHF.